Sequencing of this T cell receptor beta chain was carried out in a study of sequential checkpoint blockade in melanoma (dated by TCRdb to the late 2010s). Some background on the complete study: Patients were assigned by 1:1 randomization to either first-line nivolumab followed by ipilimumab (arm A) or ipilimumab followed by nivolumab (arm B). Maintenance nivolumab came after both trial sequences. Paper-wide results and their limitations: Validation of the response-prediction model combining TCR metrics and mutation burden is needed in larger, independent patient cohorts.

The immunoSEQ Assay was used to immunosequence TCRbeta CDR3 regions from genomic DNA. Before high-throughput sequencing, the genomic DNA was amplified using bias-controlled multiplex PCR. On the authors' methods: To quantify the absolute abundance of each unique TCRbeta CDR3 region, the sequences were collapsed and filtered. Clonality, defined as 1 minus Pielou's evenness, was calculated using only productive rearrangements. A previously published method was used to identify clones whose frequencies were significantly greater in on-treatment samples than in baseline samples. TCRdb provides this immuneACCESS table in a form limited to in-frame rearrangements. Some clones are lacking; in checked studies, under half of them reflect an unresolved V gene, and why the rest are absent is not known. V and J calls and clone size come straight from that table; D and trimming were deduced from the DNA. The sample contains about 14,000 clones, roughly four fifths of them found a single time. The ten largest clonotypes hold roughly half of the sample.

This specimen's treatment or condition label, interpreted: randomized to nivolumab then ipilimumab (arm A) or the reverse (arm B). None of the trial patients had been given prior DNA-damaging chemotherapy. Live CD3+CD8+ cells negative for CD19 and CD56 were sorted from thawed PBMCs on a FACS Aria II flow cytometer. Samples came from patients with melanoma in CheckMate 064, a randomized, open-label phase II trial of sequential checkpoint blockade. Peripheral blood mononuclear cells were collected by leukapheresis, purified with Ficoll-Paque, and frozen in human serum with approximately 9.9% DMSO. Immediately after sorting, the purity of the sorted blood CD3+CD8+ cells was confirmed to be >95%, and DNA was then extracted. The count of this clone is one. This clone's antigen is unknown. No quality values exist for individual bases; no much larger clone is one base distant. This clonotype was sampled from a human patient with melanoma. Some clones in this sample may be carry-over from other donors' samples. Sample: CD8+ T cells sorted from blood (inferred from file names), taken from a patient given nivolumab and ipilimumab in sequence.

The nucleotide sequence reads as follows: TGTGCCAGCAGCGTAGCAACAGCCATGAACACTGAAGCTTTCTTT. Its translation is CASSVATAMNTEAFF. The chain employs TRBV9 and TRBJ1-1; the D gene is not confidently resolved. V loses 0 bases, J loses 0 bases, and the germline ends lie 9 bases apart. Including cysteine and phenylalanine, the CDR3 has 15 amino acids. Only CDR3 DNA remains: 45 bases, in frame from the first base. The germline V gene sets CDR1 to SGDLS and CDR2 to YYNGEE. The CDR3 plus the reference TRBV9 and TRBJ1-1 genes for the other parts give the full variable domain: DSGVTQTPKHLITATGQRVTLRCSPRSGDLSVYWYQQSLDQGLQFLIQYYNGEERAKGNILERFSAQQFPDLHSELNLSSLELGDSALYFCASSVATAMNTEAFFGQGTRLTVV.